The 28 T cell receptor beta chains listed next were all sequenced from one sample in a study of T-cell reconstitution after alpha-beta-depleted transplantation in children. Construction of the TCRbeta library involved unique molecular identifiers. TCRdb processed the PCR reads anew with MiXCR; each CDR3 protein has one entry. The profile shows roughly 790,000 distinct CDR3 sequences, around 17% of them singletons. The specimen comprised PBMCs, mostly from graft donor cells, sampled 360 days after TCRalphabeta/CD19-depleted stem cell transplant. Every receptor here comes from a male patient aged 10-17 years who had a stem cell transplant for acute lymphoblastic leukemia, so the T cells may come from the graft donor.

This clonotype has only a few counts. The V gene is TRBV20-1, the J gene TRBJ1-6; 8 positions match TRBD1. Germline CDR1 DFQATT, CDR2 SNEGSKA (reference sequence). J gave up 5 bases and V 3 bases, and 6 bases lay outside the gene matches. This CDR3 has 15 amino acids. The CDR3 DNA follows: TGCAGTGCTAGCAGGGGGCAGTGGGATAATTCACCCCTCCACTTT. This codes for CSASRGQWDNSPLHF.

This clonotype has ten or more counts. J is TRBJ1-6 and V is TRBV15; TRBD1 is a possible D gene (6 bases). The germline CDR1 and CDR2 sequences are LNHNV and YYDKDF (reference sequence). Trimming took 3 bases from V and 7 from J, leaving 10 bases between them. CDR3 length: 14 residues. The CDR3 nucleotides are TGTGCCACCAGCAGCCGGACAGCAAATTCACCCCTCCACTTT. Its protein is CATSSRTANSPLHF.

This clonotype was observed a handful of times. The CDR3 DNA is TGTGCCAGCAGCCTTATGGGGACCCAGTACTTC. It codes for CASSLMGTQYF. The chain links TRBV3-1 to TRBJ2-5; D remains ambiguous. The CDR3 spans 11 residues. V lost 4 bases to trimming and J lost 7 bases, with 7 bases between them. CDR1 is LGHDT, CDR2 YNNKEL, per germline (reference sequence).

This sequence joins TRBV29-1 and TRBJ2-5, with 7 bases lining up with TRBD1. The CDR3 is 13 residues long. V trimming: 6 bases; J trimming: 3 bases; junction bases outside the gene matches: 7. In germline, CDR1 is SQVTM, CDR2 ANQGSEA. CDR3 coding DNA: TGCAGCGTCTTGAGGACAGGAAAAGAGACCCAGTACTTC. This encodes CSVLRTGKETQYF.

This clonotype was observed many times. The gene calls are TRBV28 and TRBJ2-3, with D perhaps TRBD2 (6 bases). Germline V gives CDR1 MDHEN, CDR2 SYDVKM. The CDR3 spans 16 residues. V lost 3 bases, J lost 1 base, and 14 bases lay in between. CDR3: CASSFPGLARTDTQYF. The CDR3 DNA reads TGTGCCAGCAGTTTCCCCGGCCTAGCGCGCACAGATACGCAGTATTTT.

The chain recombines TRBV20-1 with TRBJ2-7; D uncertain. The germline V and J ends were trimmed by 1 base and 4 bases, with 20 bases remaining between them. The germline V gene has CDR1 DFQATT and CDR2 SNEGSKA (reference sequence). CDR3 length: 16 residues. CDR3 bases: TGCAGTGCTAGAGGTAAACGGTTGGGGATGATATACGAGCAGTACTTC. Translating it yields CSARGKRLGMIYEQYF.

This clonotype has more than one count but fewer than ten. The J gene is TRBJ2-6, the V gene TRBV19; D perhaps matches TRBD2 (5 bases). CDR3 length: 15 residues. Germline values: CDR1 LNHDA, CDR2 SQIVND (reference sequence). Trimming stripped 3 bases from V and 0 bases from J, with 6 bases between. CDR3: CASSIGNSGANVLTF. The DNA of the CDR3 is TGTGCCAGTAGTATCGGGAACTCTGGGGCCAACGTCCTGACTTTC.

This clonotype was detected only a few times. The chain combines TRBV6-5 with TRBJ2-7; tentative D call: TRBD1 (5 bases). The length of the CDR3 is 15 residues. Deletions cut 3 bases from V and 7 bases from J, with 19 bases between. Germline V gene lookup returns CDR1 MNHEY and CDR2 SVGAGI. CDR3 coding DNA: TGTGCCAGCAGTTATCAGGGCACTACTACTTGGGAGCAGTACTTC. Residues: CASSYQGTTTWEQYF.

This chain joins TRBV4-1 and TRBJ2-4; D is perhaps TRBD2 (5 bases). Germline CDR1 is MGHRA and CDR2 is YSYEKL. V was trimmed by 2 bases and J by 1 base, leaving 6 bases between them. The CDR3 loop spans 14 amino acids. CDR3 bases: TGCGCCAGCAGCCAAAGGAGGGCCAAAAACATTCAGTACTTC. Amino acids: CASSQRRAKNIQYF.

This clonotype was observed a few times. The chain links TRBV15 to TRBJ2-3; a possible D gene is TRBD2 (5 bases). With 0 bases removed from V and 2 bases from J, the gap between germline ends came to 12 bases. Germline values: CDR1 LNHNV, CDR2 YYDKDF (reference sequence). This CDR3 has 16 residues. CDR3 nucleotide sequence: TGTGCCACCAGCAGAGATGGACTCCACCACACAGATACGCAGTATTTT. It encodes CATSRDGLHHTDTQYF.

This clonotype was seen at least ten times. The chain is built from TRBV6-5 and TRBJ2-5, with a possible D match to TRBD2 (6 bases). Trimming stripped 2 bases from V and 5 bases from J, with 15 bases between. The CDR3 is 15 amino acids. Germline assignment: CDR1 MNHEY and CDR2 SVGAGI. In DNA form, the CDR3 reads TGTGCCAGCAGTTACAACTGGGGGGTTCGGGAGACCCAGTACTTC. Its translation is CASSYNWGVRETQYF.

The genes are TRBV27 and TRBJ2-2; D is perhaps TRBD1 (6 bases). The CDR3 extends over 14 amino acids. V dropped 3 bases and J dropped 10 bases, with 15 bases sitting between them. Germline loops: CDR1 MNHEY, CDR2 SMNVEV (reference sequence). CDR3 in amino acids: CASSLVSGDTELFF. The CDR3 DNA reads as TGTGCCAGCAGTTTGGTTTCAGGGGACACGGAGCTGTTTTTT.

This clonotype was seen at least ten times. The junction departs from the called germline gene at one end, perhaps through a read error. This chain joins TRBV5-1 and TRBJ2-4, with D unclear. Germline V CDR1 and CDR2: SGHRS, YFSETQ. This CDR3 contains 13 residues. The CDR3 here is CASSLGAKNIQYF. In DNA form, the CDR3 reads TGTGCCAGCAGTTTGGGGGCCAAAAACATTCAGTACTTC. The variable domain in full, with the rest retrieved from reference TRBV5-1 and TRBJ2-4, is KAGVTQTPRYLIKTRGQQVTLSCSPISGHRSVSWYQQTPGQGLQFLFEYFSETQRNKGNFPGRFSGRQFSNSRSEMNVSTLELGDSALYLCASSLGAKNIQYFGAGTRLSVL.

The chain employs TRBV6-5 and TRBJ2-1; 13 bases align to TRBD2. The CDR3 has 18 amino acids. Germline CDR1 and CDR2: MNHEY and SVGAGI. The trim removed 0 bases at V and 7 bases at J, leaving 9 bases unmatched. CDR3 protein: CASSYSFWTSGSQNEQFF. The CDR3 coding sequence is TGTGCCAGCAGTTACTCGTTCTGGACTAGCGGGAGTCAGAATGAGCAGTTCTTC.

This chain joins TRBV11-2 and TRBJ1-2, with 9 nucleotides matching TRBD1. Germline values: CDR1 SGHAT, CDR2 FQNNGV. This CDR3 spans 13 amino acids. V dropped 6 bases and J dropped 7; count of bases not matched to a gene: 6. The CDR3 DNA is TGTGCCAGCAGTCCCGGGACAGGGAGTGGCTACACCTTC. Translating it yields CASSPGTGSGYTF.

In the case of this clonotype: This may come from a read error, since a much larger clone is one base off. The CDR3 does not close with the conserved phenylalanine or tryptophan, likely indicating a read error. The rearrangement uses TRBV29-1 and TRBJ1-1, with 8 bases identical to TRBD1. The CDR3 is made up of 12 amino acids. The V segment lost 8 bases and the J segment 3 bases; nucleotides outside the gene matches: 5. CDR1 and CDR2 (germline): SQVTM, ANQGSEA. CDR3 in amino acids: CSIGQGDTEAFC. As DNA, the CDR3 is TGCAGCATCGGACAGGGTGACACTGAAGCTTTCTGT.

This clonotype was counted many times. This chain uses TRBV5-5 with TRBJ1-1; D gene unclear. Germline CDR1 is SGHKS and CDR2 is YYEKEE (reference sequence). V lost 0 bases to trimming and J lost 8 bases, with 11 bases between them. This CDR3 contains 13 residues. DNA for the CDR3: TGTGCCAGCAGCTTGGGGTATGGCCCGGAAGCTTTCTTT. Its protein is CASSLGYGPEAFF.

The V call is TRBV5-1, the J call TRBJ2-5; 8 bases fit TRBD2. The CDR3 is 15 amino acids. Germline V gene data show CDR1 as SGHRS and CDR2 as YFSETQ. V trimming: 3 bases; J trimming: 2 bases; junction bases outside the gene matches: 6. The CDR3 DNA is TGCGCCAGCAGCTCGACAGCGGGAGCGCAAGAGACCCAGTACTTC. The encoded protein is CASSSTAGAQETQYF.

This clonotype was observed at least ten times. This rearrangement joins TRBV20-1 to TRBJ2-1, with a weak D call TRBD2 (6 bases). The CDR3 is 12 residues long. The germline V gene encodes CDR1 DFQATT and CDR2 SNEGSKA (reference sequence). Trimming shortened V by 7 bases and J by 9 bases, and 16 bases separated the two germline ends. CDR3 nucleotide sequence: TGCAGTGGCACCCGGGAGTTGGGTGAGCAGTTCTTC. It specifies CSGTRELGEQFF.

The chain employs TRBV7-9 and TRBJ1-2; no clear D. V gave up 5 bases and J gave up 9 bases, with 16 bases separating them. Looked up from germline, CDR1 is SEHNR and CDR2 is FQNEAQ (reference sequence). CDR3 length: 13 amino acids. CDR3 sequence: CASSIRGGRSYTF. The CDR3 DNA sequence: TGTGCCAGCAGCATCCGCGGCGGCCGGAGCTACACCTTC. Together with reference TRBV7-9 and TRBJ1-2, the CDR3 gives the full variable domain: DTGVSQNPRHKITKRGQNVTFRCDPISEHNRLYWYRQTLGQGPEFLTYFQNEAQLEKSRLLSDRFSAERPKGSFSTLEIQRTEQGDSAMYLCASSIRGGRSYTFGSGTRLTVV.

The table lists this clonotype with a few counts. The V and J genes are TRBV6-5 and TRBJ2-7, with a weak D call TRBD2 (5 bases). This CDR3 contains 15 residues. V gave up 2 bases and J gave up 0 bases, with 11 bases separating them. Germline V gene lookup returns CDR1 MNHEY and CDR2 SVGAGI. In nucleotides, the CDR3 is TGTGCCAGCAGTTACACAGCGGACCTCTCCTACGAGCAGTACTTC. Its translation: CASSYTADLSYEQYF.

V is TRBV20-1 and J is TRBJ2-1; D not resolved. The length of the CDR3 is 13 residues. From germline, CDR1 is DFQATT and CDR2 SNEGSKA (reference sequence). Trimming pared 0 bases from V and 5 bases from J, leaving 8 bases between. CDR3 loop: CSARDLINNEQFF. The CDR3 DNA sequence: TGCAGTGCTAGAGATCTGATTAACAATGAGCAGTTCTTC.

This chain joins TRBV5-1 and TRBJ2-3, with D perhaps given as TRBD1 or TRBD2 (6 bases each). Germline loops: CDR1 SGHRS, CDR2 YFSETQ. This CDR3 has 17 residues. With 1 base removed from V and 1 base from J, the gap between germline ends came to 16 bases. As DNA, the CDR3 is TGCGCCAGCAGCTTGTCCGTGGGGGGCAGCGGCACAGATACGCAGTATTTT. Translating gives CASSLSVGGSGTDTQYF.

This clonotype was observed at least ten times. The chain carries TRBV4-1 and TRBJ2-1; TRBD2 aligns across 15 bases. Germline lookup yields CDR1 MGHRA and CDR2 YSYEKL. J was trimmed by 8 bases and V by 1 base; bases with no gene match: 6. The CDR3 has 17 residues. CDR3 residues: CASSQVGLAGGGDEQFF. The DNA of the CDR3 is TGCGCCAGCAGCCAAGTGGGACTAGCGGGAGGCGGGGATGAGCAGTTCTTC.

This clonotype was picked up many times. The rearrangement links TRBV18 to TRBJ1-6, with TRBD1 as a possible D gene (5 bases). The CDR3 sequence is 15 residues long. CDR1 and CDR2 from the germline V gene are KGHSH and LQKENI. Deletions cut 6 bases from V and 5 bases from J, with 14 bases between. The CDR3 DNA reads as TGTGCCAGCTCGCCCAACAGGCACGATAATTCACCCCTCCACTTT. It encodes CASSPNRHDNSPLHF.

Only a few counts were recorded for this clonotype. This sequence joins TRBV11-2 and TRBJ2-7; TRBD2 is a possible D gene (6 bases). V was clipped by 5 bases and J by 3 bases, with 14 bases between them. The germline gives CDR1 SGHAT, CDR2 FQNNGV. The CDR3 has 14 residues. CDR3 sequence: CASSTSLPGYEQYF. The DNA for the CDR3 is TGTGCCAGCAGCACTAGCCTCCCGGGCTACGAGCAGTACTTC.

This clonotype was seen a handful of times. The chain has TRBV2 and TRBJ2-7, with D tentatively TRBD1 or TRBD2 (5 bases each). The germline V gene encodes CDR1 SNHLY and CDR2 FYNNEI. This CDR3 comprises 16 residues. Trimming pared 5 bases from V and 0 bases from J, leaving 17 bases between. The CDR3 is CASSTRGGLLSYEQYF. CDR3 nucleotides: TGTGCCAGCAGTACACGGGGCGGGCTCCTCTCCTACGAGCAGTACTTC.

This clonotype was counted only a few times. The chain carries TRBV7-9 and TRBJ2-7; no definite D call. The length of the CDR3 is 13 residues. Germline assignment: CDR1 SEHNR and CDR2 FQNEAQ (reference sequence). Trimming removed 7 bases from V and 2 bases from J, with 12 bases in between. For the CDR3, the DNA is TGTGCCAGCACCCAAGGACGAGCCTACGAGCAGTACTTC. It encodes CASTQGRAYEQYF. The full variable domain, in which reference TRBV7-9 and TRBJ2-7 provide the parts outside the CDR3, is DTGVSQNPRHKITKRGQNVTFRCDPISEHNRLYWYRQTLGQGPEFLTYFQNEAQLEKSRLLSDRFSAERPKGSFSTLEIQRTEQGDSAMYLCASTQGRAYEQYFGPGTRLTVT.